A selection of T cell receptor beta chains follows, all from one sample in a study of human T cells and chemical hapten exposure. MiXCR, run by TCRdb on the RACE reads, gives a single entry per CDR3 protein. This table has 89,000 or so distinct CDR3 sequences, less than 8.5% appearing once. The specimen comprised whole blood, sampled in connection with sensitization to the hapten diphenylcyclopropenone (DPC). These receptors were collected from a young woman with alopecia areata. Some clones in this sample may be carry-over from other donors' samples. CDR3s include the opening cysteine and the closing phenylalanine or tryptophan. Fields, in order: D gene, CDR3 length, V gene, J gene, clone size, CDR3 protein, CDR3 DNA. A D gene is named only where the DNA matches it firmly. Clone size appears in some rows only: once, few, many, or a class for an expanded clone.

d_gene: -
len: 13
v_gene: TRBV29-1
j_gene: TRBJ1-1
abundance: many
CDR3aa: CSVNRDTSTRAFF
CDR3nt: TGCAGCGTCAATAGGGACACCTCAACGAGGGCTTTCTTT

d_gene: -
len: 14
v_gene: TRBV7-9
j_gene: TRBJ2-6
abundance: many
CDR3aa: CASQSSSGANVLTF
CDR3nt: TGTGCCAGCCAGAGTAGCTCTGGGGCCAACGTCCTGACTTTC

d_gene: -
len: 15
v_gene: TRBV3-1
j_gene: TRBJ1-2
abundance: -
CDR3aa: CASSQVVGLSYGYTF
CDR3nt: TGTGCCAGCAGCCAAGTGGTTGGACTCTCCTATGGCTACACCTTC

d_gene: -
len: 14
v_gene: TRBV30
j_gene: TRBJ1-6
abundance: -
CDR3aa: CAWTYRVQNSPLHF
CDR3nt: TGTGCCTGGACCTACAGGGTCCAGAATTCACCCCTCCACTTT

d_gene: TRBD2
len: 16
v_gene: TRBV12-3/TRBV12-4
j_gene: TRBJ2-1
abundance: many
CDR3aa: CASSKAGTAGAHEQFF
CDR3nt: TGTGCCAGCAGTAAAGCCGGGACCGCGGGAGCTCATGAGCAGTTCTTC

d_gene: TRBD1
len: 16
v_gene: TRBV20-1
j_gene: TRBJ2-1
abundance: -
CDR3aa: CSAPPTGTGKWNEQFF
CDR3nt: TGCAGTGCGCCGCCTACAGGGACAGGGAAATGGAATGAGCAGTTCTTC

d_gene: TRBD1
len: 12
v_gene: TRBV30
j_gene: TRBJ1-4
abundance: many
CDR3aa: CACGTGDEKLFF
CDR3nt: TGTGCCTGCGGGACAGGAGATGAAAAACTGTTTTTT

d_gene: -
len: 14
v_gene: TRBV12-3/TRBV12-4
j_gene: TRBJ1-1
abundance: many
CDR3aa: CASSETPRDTEAFF
CDR3nt: TGTGCCAGCAGTGAGACACCGAGGGACACTGAAGCTTTCTTT

d_gene: -
len: 14
v_gene: TRBV5-1
j_gene: TRBJ2-3
abundance: many
CDR3aa: CASSSDSLTDTQYF
CDR3nt: TGCGCCAGCAGCTCGGATTCGCTTACAGATACGCAGTATTTT

d_gene: TRBD1
len: 16
v_gene: TRBV11-1
j_gene: TRBJ2-7
abundance: few
CDR3aa: CASSFPPGQGSWEQYF
CDR3nt: TGTGCCAGCAGCTTCCCCCCGGGACAGGGATCGTGGGAGCAGTACTTC

d_gene: -
len: 16
v_gene: TRBV3-1
j_gene: TRBJ2-7
abundance: many
CDR3aa: CASSPSPAGPTYEQYF
CDR3nt: TGTGCCAGCAGCCCCTCCCCGGCGGGTCCAACCTACGAGCAGTACTTC

d_gene: -
len: 16
v_gene: TRBV29-1
j_gene: TRBJ1-2
abundance: -
CDR3aa: CSVEGGVGGADYGYTF
CDR3nt: TGCAGCGTTGAAGGGGGAGTGGGGGGGGCAGACTATGGCTACACCTTC

d_gene: TRBD1
len: 18
v_gene: TRBV6-5
j_gene: TRBJ1-6
abundance: many
CDR3aa: CASSYSSRQGGYNSPLHF
CDR3nt: TGTGCCAGCAGTTACTCCTCCCGACAGGGAGGGTATAATTCACCCCTCCACTTT

d_gene: -
len: 12
v_gene: TRBV7-9
j_gene: TRBJ2-7
abundance: few
CDR3aa: CASSLEHYEQYF
CDR3nt: TGTGCCAGCAGCTTAGAACACTACGAGCAGTACTTC

d_gene: -
len: 15
v_gene: TRBV5-4
j_gene: TRBJ1-4
abundance: -
CDR3aa: CASSLGGTTNEKLFF
CDR3nt: TGTGCCAGCAGCTTGGGCGGAACAACTAATGAAAAACTGTTTTTT

d_gene: -
len: 15
v_gene: TRBV6-5
j_gene: TRBJ1-3
abundance: many
CDR3aa: CASSYLGLAGNTIYF
CDR3nt: TGTGCCAGCAGTTACTTAGGGCTCGCTGGAAACACCATATATTTT

d_gene: TRBD2
len: 14
v_gene: TRBV29-1
j_gene: TRBJ2-5
abundance: many
CDR3aa: CSGGLAAYSETQYF
CDR3nt: TGCAGCGGGGGACTAGCGGCGTATTCGGAGACCCAGTACTTC

d_gene: -
len: 19
v_gene: TRBV7-8
j_gene: TRBJ2-3
abundance: many
CDR3aa: CASSLDLKRRASSTDTQYF
CDR3nt: TGTGCCAGCAGCTTAGACCTCAAGCGGAGGGCCTCTAGCACAGATACGCAGTATTTT

d_gene: -
len: 15
v_gene: TRBV12-3/TRBV12-4
j_gene: TRBJ1-6
abundance: -
CDR3aa: CASSFADRNNSPLHF
CDR3nt: TGTGCCAGCAGTTTTGCTGACAGAAATAATTCACCCCTCCACTTT

d_gene: TRBD1
len: 15
v_gene: TRBV9
j_gene: TRBJ1-1
abundance: few
CDR3aa: CASSPEDRGGTEAFF
CDR3nt: TGTGCCAGCAGCCCAGAGGACAGGGGTGGCACTGAAGCTTTCTTT

d_gene: TRBD1
len: 14
v_gene: TRBV3-1
j_gene: TRBJ2-4
abundance: many
CDR3aa: CASSQEGQGRIQYF
CDR3nt: TGTGCCAGCAGCCAAGAGGGACAGGGGAGAATTCAGTACTTC

d_gene: -
len: 16
v_gene: TRBV18
j_gene: TRBJ2-3
abundance: many
CDR3aa: CASSPTYDRSTDTQYF
CDR3nt: TGTGCCAGCTCACCAACCTATGACAGAAGCACAGATACGCAGTATTTT

d_gene: -
len: 17
v_gene: TRBV5-1
j_gene: TRBJ1-4
abundance: many
CDR3aa: CASSFKAGTESNEKLFF
CDR3nt: TGCGCCAGCAGCTTTAAGGCTGGGACGGAGTCAAATGAAAAACTGTTTTTT

d_gene: TRBD2
len: 17
v_gene: TRBV6-5
j_gene: TRBJ2-1
abundance: many
CDR3aa: CASSYRTSGGSYNEQFF
CDR3nt: TGTGCCAGCAGTTACAGAACTAGCGGGGGCTCCTACAATGAGCAGTTCTTC

d_gene: -
len: 15
v_gene: TRBV7-9
j_gene: TRBJ2-2
abundance: many
CDR3aa: CASSLALGATGELFF
CDR3nt: TGTGCCAGCAGCTTAGCGCTCGGGGCCACCGGGGAGCTGTTTTTT

d_gene: TRBD1
len: 12
v_gene: TRBV20-1
j_gene: TRBJ1-1
abundance: many
CDR3aa: CSASQGASEAFF
CDR3nt: TGCAGTGCTTCACAGGGGGCTTCTGAAGCTTTCTTT

d_gene: -
len: 15
v_gene: TRBV11-2
j_gene: TRBJ1-1
abundance: -
CDR3aa: CASSFRSILNTEAFF
CDR3nt: TGTGCCAGCAGCTTCCGGTCAATCTTGAACACTGAAGCTTTCTTT

d_gene: TRBD1
len: 15
v_gene: TRBV5-1
j_gene: TRBJ1-1
abundance: -
CDR3aa: CASSRGTGPNTEAFF
CDR3nt: TGCGCCAGCAGCCGCGGGACAGGGCCGAACACTGAAGCTTTCTTT

d_gene: TRBD1
len: 16
v_gene: TRBV6-6
j_gene: TRBJ1-5
abundance: many
CDR3aa: CASSSVNRGSNQPQHF
CDR3nt: TGTGCCAGCAGTTCAGTGAACAGGGGTAGCAATCAGCCCCAGCATTTT

d_gene: -
len: 15
v_gene: TRBV6-6
j_gene: TRBJ1-4
abundance: -
CDR3aa: CASSLPQGGNEKLFF
CDR3nt: TGTGCCAGCAGCCTCCCACAGGGCGGGAATGAAAAACTGTTTTTT

d_gene: -
len: 15
v_gene: TRBV12-3/TRBV12-4
j_gene: TRBJ1-1
abundance: few
CDR3aa: CASSLARGQNTEAFF
CDR3nt: TGTGCCAGCAGTTTAGCGCGGGGGCAGAACACTGAAGCTTTCTTT

d_gene: TRBD1
len: 15
v_gene: TRBV6-2/TRBV6-3
j_gene: TRBJ2-7
abundance: many
CDR3aa: CASRAPGQGSYEQYF
CDR3nt: TGTGCCAGCAGGGCCCCGGGACAGGGTTCCTACGAGCAGTACTTC

d_gene: TRBD1
len: 16
v_gene: TRBV5-1
j_gene: TRBJ2-7
abundance: many
CDR3aa: CASSPRQGQGAHEQYF
CDR3nt: TGCGCCAGCAGCCCCCGCCAGGGACAGGGGGCCCACGAGCAGTACTTC

d_gene: TRBD1
len: 14
v_gene: TRBV12-3/TRBV12-4
j_gene: TRBJ1-2
abundance: few
CDR3aa: CASSPGQGAGGYTF
CDR3nt: TGTGCCAGCAGTCCCGGGCAGGGGGCGGGGGGCTACACCTTC

d_gene: -
len: 14
v_gene: TRBV10-3
j_gene: TRBJ2-1
abundance: few
CDR3aa: CAISESSLRVEQFF
CDR3nt: TGTGCCATCAGTGAGTCATCCCTTCGGGTCGAGCAGTTCTTC

d_gene: TRBD2
len: 15
v_gene: TRBV20-1
j_gene: TRBJ2-3
abundance: many
CDR3aa: CSARVPLAGTDTQYF
CDR3nt: TGCAGTGCTAGAGTTCCCCTAGCGGGCACAGATACGCAGTATTTT

d_gene: -
len: 13
v_gene: TRBV20-1
j_gene: TRBJ2-5
abundance: -
CDR3aa: CGANQGIGETQYF
CDR3nt: TGCGGTGCTAATCAGGGGATCGGGGAGACCCAGTACTTC